This T cell receptor (beta chain) is from a study of shared clonotypes between healthy human individuals (dated by TCRdb to between 2020 and 2021). With respect to the entire study: The cohort comprised two women and three men aged 18 to 49 years. To estimate repertoire size and how much clonotype sharing occurs between individuals, the study deeply sequenced the blood TCR repertoires of five healthy adults. Each donor's leukapheresis produced roughly between roughly 0.94 and 9.5 billion PBMCs. To increase sequencing depth and limit assay-specific biases, TCR repertoire library preparation and sequencing were carried out by different laboratories using diverse techniques.

The CDR1 and CDR2 encoded by the germline V gene are SGHTA and FQGNSA. The CDR3 starts with the cysteine, ends with the phenylalanine, and has 14 residues. The sequence is cut down to CDR3 DNA, 42 bases in frame from base 1. Healthy HIV-negative adults with no recently reported acute infections or vaccinations were included as donors. Every donor was a Caucasian adult living in Nashville, Tennessee, USA. For unsorted samples, approximately 81 million PBMCs were counted, and genomic DNA was extracted using the QIAamp DNA Blood Mini kit. Blood was collected by leukapheresis, and PBMCs were isolated by Ficoll-Histopaque density gradient centrifugation and then cryopreserved in liquid nitrogen vapor phase. The paper's findings and limits, for the study overall: Pairwise subsampling led to the expectation that sequencing depth would affect the degree of clonotype sharing among donors. Only blood was sampled, and tissue TCR repertoires likely differ from those in blood. Because the study included only a small number of donors, the genetic and exposure-history diversity represented was limited.

On this clone itself: It has no known antigen specificity. Base qualities were left out, and no much larger clone turns up one base away.

TCR CDR3 regions were amplified from genomic DNA by multiplex PCR using the deep immunoSEQ assay. Extracted genomic DNA from each cell subset was distributed evenly across all wells of several immunoSEQ 96-well plates, and each plate was treated as a replicate. Each replicate PCR for unsorted PBMC received roughly 0.3 ug genomic DNA, equal to about 30,000 T cell genomes. Ten immunoSEQ deep assay plates were used to sequence unsorted PBMC genomic DNA. Purified libraries were measured with a Qubit 3.0 fluorometer, size-checked on a Bioanalyzer 2100, and measured again with the KAPA Library Quantification kit. A separate single-read 150-cycle Illumina NextSeq 550 flow cell was used to sequence each immunoSEQ 96-well plate. The paper's data handling went like this. The immunoSEQ output contained only junctional sequences without quality scores, so filtering could not match that applied to full-length reads. To assign V/J genes and CDR3, sequences were annotated against IMGT germline references using PyIR, a Python wrapper for IgBLAST v1.9. Reads were filtered out if the reads had weak V/J assignments (E-value above 1e-6), no CDR3, stop codons, out-of-frame junctions, or ambiguous translated residues. A V3J clonotype was defined by an identical inferred V gene, J gene, and CDR3 amino acid sequence. Percentage overlap between repertoires was calculated by dividing the number of shared unique clonotypes by the size of the smaller repertoire. RTK rarefaction, the Chao1 estimator, and Recon v2.1 estimates of unobserved clonotypes were used to assess repertoire richness. TCRdb limited this immuneACCESS table to in-frame rearrangements with V and J called. A share of clones is missing; checked studies link under half to unresolved V genes, and the rest is unexplained. Clone size and V and J calls were adopted from that table, with D and trimming inferred from the DNA. In this sample the table shows 400,000 to 500,000 clones, 76% of which occur a single time. The top ten constitute roughly 13% of the sample.

This TCR was recovered from a woman in her 40s in good health. Some clones in this sample may be carry-over from other donors' samples. The chain is encoded by TRBV7-2 joined to TRBJ2-5; 8 bases in the junction line up with TRBD1. The assigned J gene may be wrong: the sequence end matches TRBJ2-7 better. The material sequenced was PBMCs. The CDR3 here reads CASSPYNRGDEQYF. The sequenced DNA: TGTGCCAGCAGCCCATATAACAGGGGGGACGAGCAGTACTTC.